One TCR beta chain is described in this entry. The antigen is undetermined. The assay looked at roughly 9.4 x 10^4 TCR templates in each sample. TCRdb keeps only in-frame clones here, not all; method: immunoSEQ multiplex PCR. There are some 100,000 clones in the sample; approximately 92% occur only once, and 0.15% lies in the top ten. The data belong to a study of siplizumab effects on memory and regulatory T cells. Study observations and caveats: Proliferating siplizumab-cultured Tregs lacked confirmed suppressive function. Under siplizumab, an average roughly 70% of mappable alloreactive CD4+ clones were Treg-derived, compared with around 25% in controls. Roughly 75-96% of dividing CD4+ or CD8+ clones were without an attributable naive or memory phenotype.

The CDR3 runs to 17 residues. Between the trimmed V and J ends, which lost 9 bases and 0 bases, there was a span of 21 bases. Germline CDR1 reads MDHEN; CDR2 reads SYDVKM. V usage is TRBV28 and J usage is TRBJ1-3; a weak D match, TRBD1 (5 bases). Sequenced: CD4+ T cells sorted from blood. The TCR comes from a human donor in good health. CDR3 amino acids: CASGRGETAFSGNTIYF. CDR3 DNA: TGTGCCAGTGGTAGGGGTGAGACAGCCTTCTCTGGAAACACCATATATTTT.